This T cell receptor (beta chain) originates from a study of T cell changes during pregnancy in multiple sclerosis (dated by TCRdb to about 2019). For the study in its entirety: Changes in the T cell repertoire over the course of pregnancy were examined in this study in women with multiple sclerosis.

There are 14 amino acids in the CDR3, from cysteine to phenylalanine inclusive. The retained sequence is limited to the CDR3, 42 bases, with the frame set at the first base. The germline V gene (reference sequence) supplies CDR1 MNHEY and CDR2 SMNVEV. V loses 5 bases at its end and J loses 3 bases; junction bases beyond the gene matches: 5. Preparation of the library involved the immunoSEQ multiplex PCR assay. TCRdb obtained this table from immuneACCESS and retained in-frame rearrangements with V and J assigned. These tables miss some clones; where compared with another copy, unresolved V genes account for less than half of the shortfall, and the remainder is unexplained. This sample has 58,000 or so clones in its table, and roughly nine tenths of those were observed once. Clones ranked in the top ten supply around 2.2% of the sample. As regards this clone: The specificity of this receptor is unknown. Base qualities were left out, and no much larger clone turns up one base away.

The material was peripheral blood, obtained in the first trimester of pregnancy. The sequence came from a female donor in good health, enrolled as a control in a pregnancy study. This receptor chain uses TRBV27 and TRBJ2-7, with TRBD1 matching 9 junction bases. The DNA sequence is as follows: TGTGCCAGCAGTCACGGGACAGGGAACTACGAGCAGTACTTC. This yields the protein CASSHGTGNYEQYF.